The 5 T cell receptor beta chains given below trace back to one sample, sequenced in a study of regulatory T cells in long-lasting Graves disease. Time point of the sample: persistent/refractory GD, antithyroid drugs over 5 years with positive TRAb. Following extraction of RNA from PBMCs, that RNA was used to make the TCR library. Building the TCR beta libraries relied on iRepertoire HTBI primers, and CDR3 regions underwent Arm-PCR. TCRdb reanalysed the multiplex PCR reads using MiXCR and keeps one entry per CDR3 protein. The table records 350,000 to 450,000 distinct CDR3 sequences, roughly 25% of them present only once. Here the sequenced sample was peripheral blood mononuclear cells (PBMCs), taken when the disease was refractory, from a patient treated with antithyroid drugs. The receptors stem from a woman between 40 and 55 years old with Graves disease.

This chain uses TRBV20-1 with TRBJ2-1, with D possibly matching TRBD2 (6 bases). Trimming pared 6 bases from V and 2 bases from J, leaving 14 bases between. The CDR3 covers 14 residues. The germline V gene has CDR1 DFQATT and CDR2 SNEGSKA (reference sequence). The CDR3 nucleotides are TGCAGTGCATTGCGGGATGGCCCCTACAATGAGCAGTTCTTC. It specifies CSALRDGPYNEQFF.

This chain connects TRBV5-1 to TRBJ2-7; 9 bases are a match to TRBD2. CDR3 length: 16 amino acids. Germline-derived CDR1 and CDR2 are SGHRS and YFSETQ. Trimming removed 4 bases from V and 2 bases from J; junction bases left unmatched: 10. CDR3: CASSDGQTSGTYEQYF. The CDR3 DNA reads TGCGCCAGCAGCGATGGACAGACTAGCGGCACCTACGAGCAGTACTTC.

In its sample, this clonotype was seen many times. This chain's CDR3 is CASSDWHIQETQYF. The CDR3 bases are TGTGCCAGCAGTGATTGGCACATACAAGAGACCCAGTACTTC. V gene TRBV6-1 combines with J gene TRBJ2-5, with D unclear. From germline, CDR1 is MNHNS and CDR2 SASEGT. Trimming took off 3 bases at V and 2 bases at J, with 10 bases between the two ends. The CDR3 runs to 14 residues.

This clonotype was counted only a few times. In nucleotides, the CDR3 is TGTGCCAGCAGAGCGGGAGGGCAGGGAGATACGCAGTATTTT. Residues: CASRAGGQGDTQYF. The chain joins TRBV6-1 to TRBJ2-3, with 10 bases aligning to TRBD2. V shed 6 bases and J 5 bases; nucleotides not matched to a gene: 5. Germline-derived CDR1 and CDR2 are MNHNS and SASEGT. CDR3 size: 14 residues.

This clonotype was seen repeatedly, ten times or more. The rearrangement joins TRBV28 to TRBJ2-7, with 10 nucleotides matching TRBD2. Germline V gives CDR1 MDHEN, CDR2 SYDVKM. V gave up 4 bases and J gave up 8 bases; unmatched junction bases: 11. The CDR3 has 15 residues. CDR3 loop: CASSSLPAGGPQQYF. CDR3 sequence (DNA): TGTGCCAGCAGTTCCCTCCCAGCGGGAGGGCCTCAGCAGTACTTC.